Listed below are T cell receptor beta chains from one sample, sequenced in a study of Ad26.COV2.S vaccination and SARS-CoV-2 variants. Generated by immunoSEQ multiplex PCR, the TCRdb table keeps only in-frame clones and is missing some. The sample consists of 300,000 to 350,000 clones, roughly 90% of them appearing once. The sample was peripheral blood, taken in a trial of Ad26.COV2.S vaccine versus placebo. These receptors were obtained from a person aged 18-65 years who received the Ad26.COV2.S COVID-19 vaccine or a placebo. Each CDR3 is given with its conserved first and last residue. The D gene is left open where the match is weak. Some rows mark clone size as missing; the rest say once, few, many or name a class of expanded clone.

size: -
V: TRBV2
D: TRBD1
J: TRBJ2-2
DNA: TGTGCCAGCAGTGATAGGGGGCCAAACACCGGGGAGCTGTTTTTT
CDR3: CASSDRGPNTGELFF

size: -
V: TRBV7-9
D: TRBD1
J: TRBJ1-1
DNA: TGTGCCAGCAGCTCGCCCATGCAGGGGGGTGAAGCTTTCTTT
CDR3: CASSSPMQGGEAFF

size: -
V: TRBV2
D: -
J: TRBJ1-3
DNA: TGTGCCAGCAGTGAAGCGCCCAGGGTATCTGGAAACACCATATATTTT
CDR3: CASSEAPRVSGNTIYF

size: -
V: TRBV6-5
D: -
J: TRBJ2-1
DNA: TGTGCCAGCGGAGGGGGCGGTGAGCAGTTCTTC
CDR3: CASGGGGEQFF

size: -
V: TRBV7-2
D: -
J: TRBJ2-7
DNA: TGTGCCAGCAGCTCAGACGACTACGAGCAGTACTTC
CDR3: CASSSDDYEQYF

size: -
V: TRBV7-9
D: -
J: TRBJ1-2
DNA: TGTGCCAGCAGCTTAGAAGGGTCCCTAATTGGGCTCTATGGCTACACCTTC
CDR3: CASSLEGSLIGLYGYTF

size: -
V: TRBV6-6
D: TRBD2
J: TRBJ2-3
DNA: TGTGCCAGCAGCTACCCAGAGCCCGGGACTAGCGGGAGGTGGAATAGCACAGATACGCAGTATTTT
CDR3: CASSYPEPGTSGRWNSTDTQYF

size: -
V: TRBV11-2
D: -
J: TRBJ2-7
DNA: TGTGCCAGCAGGACTGTTAAACAGGAAAGCTACGAGCAGTACTTC
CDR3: CASRTVKQESYEQYF

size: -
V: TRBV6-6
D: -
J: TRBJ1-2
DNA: TGTGCCAGCAGTTTGATTAACTATGGCTACACCTTC
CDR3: CASSLINYGYTF

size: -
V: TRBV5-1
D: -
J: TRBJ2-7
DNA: TGCGCCAGCAGCTTGGTTGGAGGGTCCTACGAGCAGTACTTC
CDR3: CASSLVGGSYEQYF

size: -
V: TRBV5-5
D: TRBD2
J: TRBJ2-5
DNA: TGTGCCAGCAGCTCCGGACTAGCGGGGGGGCCTCGAGAGACCCAGTACTTC
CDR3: CASSSGLAGGPRETQYF

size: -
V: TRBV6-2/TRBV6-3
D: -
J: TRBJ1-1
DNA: TGTGCCAGCAGTTACTCGAAGGGGGAGGCGAACACTGAAGCTTTCTTT
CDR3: CASSYSKGEANTEAFF

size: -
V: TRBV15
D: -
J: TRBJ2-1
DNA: TGTGCCACCAGCGCCCAGGACAGAGGATCCTACAATGAGCAGTTCTTC
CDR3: CATSAQDRGSYNEQFF

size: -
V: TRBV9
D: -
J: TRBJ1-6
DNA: TGTGCCCCGCGAAAAAATTCACCCCTCCACTTT
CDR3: CAPRKNSPLHF

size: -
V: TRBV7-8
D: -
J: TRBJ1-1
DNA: TGTGCCAGCAGCTTATTCCCGGGGAACACTGAAGCTTTCTTT
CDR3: CASSLFPGNTEAFF

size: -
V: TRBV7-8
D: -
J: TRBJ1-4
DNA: TGTGCCAGCAGCTTAGCTGGGGGTCCGAGTAATGAAAAACTGTTTTTT
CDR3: CASSLAGGPSNEKLFF

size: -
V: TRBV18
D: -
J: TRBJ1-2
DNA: TGTGCCAGCTCACCTCCACAGACTTCTAACTATGGCTACACCTTC
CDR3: CASSPPQTSNYGYTF

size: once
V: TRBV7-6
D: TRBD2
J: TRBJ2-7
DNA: TGTGCCAGCAGCCTCGCCGGGGGGGAAAGCTACGAGCAGTACTTC
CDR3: CASSLAGGESYEQYF

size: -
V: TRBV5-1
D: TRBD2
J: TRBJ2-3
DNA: TGCGCCAGCAGCTTCACCGGACTAGCGGGGAAGGCTAGCACAGATACGCAGTATTTT
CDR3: CASSFTGLAGKASTDTQYF

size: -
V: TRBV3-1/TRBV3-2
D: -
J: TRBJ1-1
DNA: TGTGCCAGCAGCCAAGATCAGGGATGGACTGAAGCTTTCTTT
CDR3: CASSQDQGWTEAFF

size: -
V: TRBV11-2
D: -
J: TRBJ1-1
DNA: TGTGCCAGCAGCTCTCGGTCCGGGAGACCTGAAGCTTTCTTT
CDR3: CASSSRSGRPEAFF

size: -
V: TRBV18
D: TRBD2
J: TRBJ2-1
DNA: TGTGCCAGCTCAGCTAGCGGAGTGGGAAACAATGAGCAGTTCTTC
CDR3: CASSASGVGNNEQFF

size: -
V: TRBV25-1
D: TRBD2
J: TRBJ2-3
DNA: TGTGCCAGCAGTGAACTCGGGACTAGCGGGACGACAGATACGCAGTATTTT
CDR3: CASSELGTSGTTDTQYF

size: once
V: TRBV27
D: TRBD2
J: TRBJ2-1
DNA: TGTGCCAGCAGTTTATCACTAGCGGGACACAATGAGCAGTTCTTC
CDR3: CASSLSLAGHNEQFF

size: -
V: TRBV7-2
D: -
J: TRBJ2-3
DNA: TGTGCCAGCAGTTTGGCCTCACTCAGTCCGTATTTT
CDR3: CASSLASLSPYF

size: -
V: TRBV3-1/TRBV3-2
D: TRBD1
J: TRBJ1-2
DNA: TGTGCCAGCAGCCGGGGGACAGAAAACTATGGCTACACCTTC
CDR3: CASSRGTENYGYTF

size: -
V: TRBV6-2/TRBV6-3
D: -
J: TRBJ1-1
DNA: TGTGCCAGCAGTTACCCGGGGGCTCCTAGGGACGTGAACACTGAAGCTTTCTTT
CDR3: CASSYPGAPRDVNTEAFF

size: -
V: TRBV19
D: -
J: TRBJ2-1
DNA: TGTGCCAGTAGTATAGTTGGGGCTAGCGCCCTGGAGGGATATGAGCAGTTCTTC
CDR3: CASSIVGASALEGYEQFF

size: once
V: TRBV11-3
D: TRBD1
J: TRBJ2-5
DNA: TGTGCCAGCAGCTTAGGAGGGACAGGAGGAGAGACCCAGTACTTC
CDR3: CASSLGGTGGETQYF

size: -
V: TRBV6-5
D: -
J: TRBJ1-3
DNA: TGTGCCAGCAGACCCGGGACAAGCTCTGGAAACACCATATATTTT
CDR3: CASRPGTSSGNTIYF

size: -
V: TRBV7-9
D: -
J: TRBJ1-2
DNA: TGTGCCAGCAGCCATGGGGCGGAGGGTGGCTACACCTTC
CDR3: CASSHGAEGGYTF

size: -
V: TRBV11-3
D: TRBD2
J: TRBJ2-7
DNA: TGTGCCAGCCTAAGCGGGGCTAGCGGGGGGAGAACTTACGAGCAGTACTTC
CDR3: CASLSGASGGRTYEQYF

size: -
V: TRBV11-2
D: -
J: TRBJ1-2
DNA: TGTGCCAGCAGCTTAGATCGGACGGCGTATGGCTACACCTTC
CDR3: CASSLDRTAYGYTF

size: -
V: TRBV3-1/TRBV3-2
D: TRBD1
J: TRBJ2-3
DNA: TGTGCCAGCAGCCTCGTGACAGGGTTCACAGATACGCAGTATTTT
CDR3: CASSLVTGFTDTQYF

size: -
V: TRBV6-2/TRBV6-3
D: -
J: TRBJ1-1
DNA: TGTGCCAGCAGTTACTCACGACAAACCACGAACACTGAAGCTTTCTTT
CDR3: CASSYSRQTTNTEAFF

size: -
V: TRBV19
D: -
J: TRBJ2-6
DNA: TGTGCCAGTAGTCCCTGGGCTGGGGCCAACGTCCTGACTTTC
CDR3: CASSPWAGANVLTF

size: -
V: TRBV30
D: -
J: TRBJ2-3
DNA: TGTGCCTGGAGTGTAGGGGTGGACACCTTAACAGATACGCAGTATTTT
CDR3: CAWSVGVDTLTDTQYF

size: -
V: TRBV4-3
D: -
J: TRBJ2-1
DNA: TGCGCCAGCAGCCAAGCAGGCTTTTCCTACAATGAGCAGTTCTTC
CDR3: CASSQAGFSYNEQFF

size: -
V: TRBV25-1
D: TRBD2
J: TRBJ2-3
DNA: TGTGCCAGCAGTGAAGGGACTAGCGGGGGGGCCTATACAGATACGCAGTATTTT
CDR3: CASSEGTSGGAYTDTQYF